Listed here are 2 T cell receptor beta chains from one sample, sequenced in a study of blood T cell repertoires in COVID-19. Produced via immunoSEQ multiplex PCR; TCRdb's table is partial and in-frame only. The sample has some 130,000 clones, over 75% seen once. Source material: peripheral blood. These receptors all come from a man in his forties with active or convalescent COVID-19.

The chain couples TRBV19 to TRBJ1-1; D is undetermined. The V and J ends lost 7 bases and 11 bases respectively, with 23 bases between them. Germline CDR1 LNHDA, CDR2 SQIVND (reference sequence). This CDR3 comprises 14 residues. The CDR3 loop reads CASMDGSIGLGAFF. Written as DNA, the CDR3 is TGTGCCAGTATGGACGGCAGCATAGGACTAGGGGCTTTCTTT. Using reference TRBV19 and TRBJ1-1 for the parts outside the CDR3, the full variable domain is DGGITQSPKYLFRKEGQNVTLSCEQNLNHDAMYWYRQDPGQGLRLIYYSQIVNDFQKGDIAEGYSVSREKKESFPLTVTSAQKNPTAFYLCASMDGSIGLGAFFGQGTRLTVV.

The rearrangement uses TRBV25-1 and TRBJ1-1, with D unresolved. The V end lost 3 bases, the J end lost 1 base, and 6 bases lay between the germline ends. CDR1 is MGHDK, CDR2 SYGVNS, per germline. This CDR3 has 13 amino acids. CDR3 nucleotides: TGTGCCAGCAGTGATAGAAGGAACACTGAAGCTTTCTTT. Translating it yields CASSDRRNTEAFF.